Only a few counts were recorded for the clone carrying this TCR beta chain. CDR1 is SGHRS, CDR2 YFSETQ, per germline. The CDR3 runs to 13 residues. V was pared by 0 bases and J by 8 bases, with 11 bases between. From the RT-PCR reads, TCRdb called clonotypes with MiXCR, one entry per CDR3 protein. The table shows about a million distinct CDR3 sequences, with more than 15% occurring only once. The entry originates in a study of patients and donors after allogeneic stem cell transplantation. The clonotype originates from a human donor who was either an allogeneic HSCT recipient or a stem cell or donor lymphocyte infusion donor (not recorded which). It is not recorded whose cells these are; they may come from a transplant donor. The J gene is TRBJ1-1, the V gene TRBV5-1; D gene uncertain. Sequenced: blood, either unsorted or a sorted T cell fraction (not recorded which). CDR3 loop: CASSLVSWREAFF. CDR3 DNA: TGCGCCAGCAGCTTGGTCTCTTGGAGGGAAGCTTTCTTT.